This TCR beta chain is drawn from a study of blood T cells in healthy people across ages. Study results and caveats: More naive CD4+ cells and higher diversity were found in long-lived than in aged donors.

The germline gives CDR1 WSHSY, CDR2 SAAADI. The length of the CDR3 is 18 residues. Trimming removed 2 bases from V and 7 bases from J; junction bases left unmatched: 17. Each donor had around 10 milliliters of peripheral blood drawn. PBMCs, at least 6 million per sample, were isolated. This clonotype showed up just a few times. Its antigen is not known. For the second PCR, which ran for 7 to 11 cycles, a sample-barcoded 5' primer and a J-beta primer mix were used. TCRdb passed the 5' RACE reads through MiXCR, listing each CDR3 protein once. The data contain about 1.6 million distinct CDR3 sequences, almost 35% of them seen just once; the ten biggest clones take up roughly 12%.

The TCR originated in a woman in her 30s in good health. Material: blood. The rearrangement links TRBV10-2 to TRBJ2-1, with TRBD2 identical over 7 bases. CDR3 in DNA: TGCGCCAGCAGTGAGCGAGGTAGAGAGCGGGGCGCCGGGAATGAGCAGTTCTTC. As protein: CASSERGRERGAGNEQFF.